This TCR beta chain was identified during a study of blood T cells in healthy people across ages. In this sample, this clonotype turned up a few times. Trimming cost V 5 bases and J 11 bases; bases outside gene matches: 7. The V gene's germline CDR1 is SGHTA and CDR2 FQGNSA. This CDR3 is 14 amino acids long. Combining a sample-barcoded 5' primer with a J-beta primer mix, a second PCR ran for about 7 to 11 cycles. TCRdb recomputed calls from the 5' RACE reads with MiXCR, one row per CDR3 protein. The sample includes 750,000 to 950,000 distinct CDR3 sequences, 40% to 65% of them seen just once. The genes are TRBV7-2 and TRBJ2-3; 13 bases are a match to TRBD2. This receptor was identified in a man older than 75 in good health. Sequencing was performed on blood. The CDR3 loop reads CASSPGLAGLGQYF. The CDR3 bases are TGTGCCAGCAGCCCGGGACTAGCGGGATTGGGGCAGTATTTT. Full variable domain (missing parts from reference TRBV7-2 and TRBJ2-3): GAGVSQSPSNKVTEKGKDVELRCDPISGHTALYWYRQSLGQGLEFLIYFQGNSAPDKSGLPSDRFSAERTGGSVSTLTIQRTQQEDSAVYLCASSPGLAGLGQYFGPGTRLTVL.